Listed below are T cell receptor beta chains from one sample, sequenced in a study of early stage breast cancer tumors. The assay was immunoSEQ multiplex PCR, and TCRdb's table has in-frame clones only and misses some. The repertoire holds roughly 60,000 clones, with 70% to 80% as singletons. Material for sequencing was blood. The receptors stem from a person aged 30 to 40 with breast cancer. Each CDR3 is given with its conserved first and last residue. A D gene is named only where the DNA matches it firmly. Expanded clones are given a class, and other clones once, few, many or no size at all.

size	V	D	J	CDR3	DNA
NA	TRBV6-6	NA	TRBJ1-1	CASIRLGRGPPEAFF	TGTGCCAGCATTCGTTTGGGCAGGGGTCCCCCTGAAGCTTTCTTT
NA	TRBV18	TRBD2	TRBJ2-4	CASSPRLADRDIQYF	TGTGCCAGCTCACCGAGACTAGCGGACCGAGACATTCAGTACTTC
NA	TRBV11-3	NA	TRBJ2-3	CASSTSGTRTDTQYF	TGTGCCAGCAGCACCTCCGGGACGCGCACAGATACGCAGTATTTT
once	TRBV7-2	TRBD2	TRBJ2-1	CASKTGGSYNEQFF	TGTGCCAGCAAGACCGGCGGGAGCTACAATGAGCAGTTCTTC
NA	TRBV5-1	TRBD2	TRBJ2-1	CASSQASGRFYNEQFF	TGCGCCAGCAGCCAGGCTAGCGGGAGGTTCTACAATGAGCAGTTCTTC
NA	TRBV27	TRBD2	TRBJ2-3	CASSSPQSSGPHDTQYF	TGTGCCAGCAGTTCTCCACAGTCTAGCGGACCACATGATACGCAGTATTTT
NA	TRBV16	NA	TRBJ1-1	CASSRGVDEAFF	TGTGCCAGCAGCCGGGGGGTAGATGAAGCTTTCTTT
NA	TRBV6-1	TRBD1	TRBJ1-2	CASSETGQISPYGGYTF	TGTGCCAGCAGTGAAACGGGACAGATATCCCCCTATGGCGGCTACACCTTC
few	TRBV5-4	TRBD2	TRBJ2-7	CASSFSGGSYEQYF	TGTGCCAGCAGCTTTAGCGGGGGGTCCTACGAGCAGTACTTC
NA	TRBV28	NA	TRBJ2-7	CASSWTYEQYF	TGTGCCAGCAGCTGGACCTACGAGCAGTACTTC
NA	TRBV11-2	TRBD1	TRBJ2-1	CASSPPWTGGGVGEQFF	TGTGCCAGCAGCCCTCCATGGACAGGGGGCGGTGTCGGTGAGCAGTTCTTC
NA	TRBV7-2	TRBD2	TRBJ2-1	CASSSRGGSYNEQFF	TGTGCCAGCAGCTCTCGGGGGGGCTCCTACAATGAGCAGTTCTTC
NA	TRBV7-2	NA	TRBJ2-3	CASSLGGGPVVGNTQYF	TGTGCCAGCAGCTTAGGCGGAGGACCCGTGGTTGGGAATACGCAGTATTTT
NA	TRBV11-2	NA	TRBJ1-3	CASSPATFSGNTIYF	TGTGCCAGCAGCCCGGCGACATTCTCTGGAAACACCATATATTTT
NA	TRBV14	TRBD1	TRBJ1-1	CASSRSGTADAAFF	TGTGCCAGCAGCCGTTCCGGGACAGCGGATGCAGCTTTCTTT
few	TRBV27	NA	TRBJ1-6	CASSPRQDNSPLHF	TGTGCCAGCAGTCCCCGACAGGATAATTCACCCCTCCACTTT
NA	TRBV20-1	NA	TRBJ1-1	CSAGVNTEAFF	TGCAGTGCAGGGGTGAACACTGAAGCTTTCTTT
NA	TRBV12-5	TRBD1	TRBJ2-1	CASGRPGQTIYNEQFF	TGTGCTAGTGGGCGACCGGGACAGACCATATACAATGAGCAGTTCTTC
NA	TRBV7-9	TRBD1	TRBJ2-7	CASSFWAWDSSSYEQYF	TGTGCCAGCAGCTTTTGGGCCTGGGACAGTAGCTCCTACGAGCAGTACTTC
NA	TRBV6-4	TRBD2	TRBJ2-7	CASSVGLAGVGEQYF	TGTGCCAGCAGTGTCGGACTAGCGGGAGTAGGCGAGCAGTACTTC
once	TRBV30	TRBD2	TRBJ2-4	CAWSVDRTSGGAKNIQYF	TGTGCCTGGAGTGTAGATCGAACTAGCGGAGGAGCCAAAAACATTCAGTACTTC
NA	TRBV4-2	TRBD1	TRBJ1-4	CASSQEEGAVEKLFF	TGTGCCAGCAGCCAAGAGGAGGGGGCCGTGGAAAAACTGTTTTTT